The TCR beta chain under discussion was sequenced for a study of early T cells in non-severe SARS-CoV-2 infection (dated by TCRdb to the early 2020s). Regarding the research as a whole: Because TCR sequencing was done on bulk RNA from unsorted whole blood, the alpha and beta chains could not be paired. Study-wide conclusions, independent of this receptor: VDJdb matching was skewed toward anti-spike CD8 responses and likely underestimated virus-specific expansions by missing private and CD4 specificities.

V sheds 5 bases and J sheds 2 bases, leaving 10 bases between their ends. CDR3 length: 15 amino acids, cysteine to phenylalanine. Just CDR3 DNA is preserved here, 45 bases in frame from base 1. For CDR1 and CDR2, the germline V gene (reference sequence) lists SEHNR and FQNEAQ. A case-control design nested within a healthcare worker cohort in London, UK, was used, with weekly nasopharyngeal swab PCR tests and blood sampling performed. Healthcare workers were enrolled in the week of the UK lockdown, from 23 to 31 March 2020, and were followed every week for up to 16 weeks. Ten or more counts support this clonotype. The target of this receptor is not known. No base qualities exist here, and no much larger clone lies one base off it. Receptor libraries were prepared by 5' RACE. Sequencing took place on a NextSeq 500. To correct for sequencing error and PCR bias, the TCR library protocol tagged individual cDNA molecules with unique molecular identifiers. Both TCR alpha and beta chains were sequenced, and tight co-correlation was observed between alpha and beta sequence abundances in each sample. Per the authors' processing: V gene, J gene and CDR3 annotation of TCR sequences was performed with Decombinator V4. TCRs were defined as expanded if a significant change between any two time points was detected under a Poisson model with p below 0.0001. TCR abundances were normalised to the total number of TCRs sequenced per sample and expressed as counts per million. TRAV1-2 paired with TRAJ12, TRAJ20 or TRAJ33 defined MAIT TCRs, while TRAV10 paired with TRAJ18 defined iNKT TCRs. VDJdb, accessed 1 November 2021, was searched for CMV, EBV and SARS-CoV-2 annotated TCRs, with TCRs annotated for multiple antigens excluded. TCRdb handled the public reads itself, with Q25 trimming in fastp and clone calling in MiXCR, and kept productive beta chains. Rows with one shared CDR3 protein collapse into an entry with the most common genes and DNA. For this entry, the V and J calls and clone size follow TCRdb and not the study's own pipeline. The sample contains 60,000 to 70,000 distinct CDR3 sequences, around 4.7% of them found a single time. The ten most abundant clones make up 4.9% of the sample.

The sequenced sample consisted of whole blood. The sequence links TRBV7-9 to TRBJ2-6, with TRBD1 tentatively as D gene (6 bases match). This TCR derives from an adult who was a healthcare worker with PCR-confirmed SARS-CoV-2 infection or an uninfected control (not recorded which). CDR3 reads: CASSRWDTGANVLTF. The nucleotides are TGTGCCAGCAGCAGGTGGGACACTGGGGCCAACGTCCTGACTTTC. Where the CDR3 stops, the reference TRBV7-9 and TRBJ2-6 genes take over; the full variable domain is DTGVSQNPRHKITKRGQNVTFRCDPISEHNRLYWYRQTLGQGPEFLTYFQNEAQLEKSRLLSDRFSAERPKGSFSTLEIQRTEQGDSAMYLCASSRWDTGANVLTFGAGSRLTVL.